This T cell receptor beta chain was sequenced during a study of blood T cell repertoires in COVID-19 (dated by TCRdb to 2019 to 2021). With respect to the entire study: Samples from collaborators originated in the United States, Italy and Spain and spanned both the acute and convalescent phases of COVID-19. The material from the prospective study consisted of cDNA or gDNA derived from T cells, B-cell-depleted T cells, or PBMCs. The dataset comprised deeply sampled blood TCRbeta repertoires from subjects exposed to, actively infected with, or recovered from COVID-19. The repertoires were released in a freely available public database meant as a resource for research on the immune response to SARS-CoV-2. The samples were drawn from the first 160 participants of the ongoing ImmuneRACE study and from over 950 subjects provided by 6 global collaborators. Nearly every sample came with metadata listing a de-identified subject ID, COVID-19 status, age in years and sex. Where HLA class I and class II types were available, the types were taken from metadata supplied by the sample provider, not from assay-based typing.

Collaborating institutions collected whole blood in K2EDTA tubes following their own protocols. For TCRbeta analysis, collaborators shipped samples in one of three forms: frozen whole blood, isolated PBMCs, or DNA extracted from either of those sample types. Points the paper makes about the study in general: The amount of clinical and demographic metadata varied by source and participant and was provided uncurated.

TCRbeta CDR3 regions were amplified from genomic DNA using the immunoSEQ Assay, a bias-controlled multiplex PCR. Concerning the study's data processing: Nucleated cell counts per sample were estimated from amplification of reference gene primers within the assay. To quantify the absolute abundance of each unique TCRbeta CDR3 rearrangement, sequence reads were collapsed and filtered. For each sample, productive Simpson clonality was calculated by taking the square root of Simpson's diversity index across productive rearrangements. TCRdb carries this immuneACCESS record with in-frame sequences only. Its versions omit some clonotypes, under half of them owing to an unresolved V gene in the studies checked, with the rest unexplained. D and trimming come from the DNA, and the V and J calls and clone size come from that table. This sample comprises 200,000 or so clones, roughly 80% of them detected only once. The ten largest clonotypes hold 5.2% of the sample.

Spanning cysteine to phenylalanine, the CDR3 consists of 15 amino acids. Only CDR3 DNA remains: 45 bases, in frame from the first base. V ends up 5 bases short and J 3 bases short, with an unmatched junction base count of 8. CDR1 and CDR2 were assigned from the germline V gene (reference sequence) as LNHDA and SQIVND. With regard to this clone: Its antigen is still unknown. It has no much larger one-base neighbor in the sample; base qualities were not kept.

The chain was built from TRBV19 and TRBJ1-2, and 8 junctional nucleotides match TRBD1. The TCR comes from a woman aged 25 to 39 with acute or convalescent COVID-19. The material sequenced was peripheral blood. The CDR3 reads CASSDRQGRYYGYTF. The DNA reads TGTGCCAGTAGTGATCGACAGGGGCGCTACTATGGCTACACCTTC.